The 24 T cell receptor beta chains given below trace back to one sample, sequenced in a study of control samples from healthy donors and cancer patients. Measured with immunoSEQ multiplex PCR; TCRdb has only the in-frame clones, and not every one. Of 75,000 to 100,000 clones listed, around 80% are singletons. Sequenced: blood. The receptors originated from a man aged 55 to 70 in good health.

This clone was recorded a few times. J is TRBJ1-3 and V is TRBV30; D gene ambiguous. V shed 1 base and J shed 4 bases, with 8 bases lying between them. The germline gives CDR1 GTSNPN, CDR2 SVGIG (reference sequence). CDR3 length: 13 residues. The CDR3 here is CAWSALGGNTIYF. CDR3 bases: TGTGCCTGGAGTGCTTTAGGGGGAAACACCATATATTTT.

The chain is built from TRBV2 and TRBJ2-3; D possibly corresponds to TRBD1 (6 bases). Looked up from germline, CDR1 is SNHLY and CDR2 is FYNNEI. The CDR3 extends over 14 amino acids. The germline V and J ends were trimmed by 6 bases and 0 bases, with 10 bases remaining between them. The CDR3 loop reads CASRGGASTDTQYF. The CDR3 DNA sequence: TGTGCCAGCAGAGGGGGAGCTAGCACAGATACGCAGTATTTT.

This clone came up a few times. CDR3 region: CASSSVGQGGTDTQYF. CDR3 nucleotide sequence: TGTGCCAGCAGTTCGGTGGGACAGGGGGGGACAGATACGCAGTATTTT. The chain links TRBV28 to TRBJ2-3, with 11 bases lining up with TRBD1. V lost 4 bases, J lost 3 bases, and 6 bases stayed unmatched. Germline loops: CDR1 MDHEN, CDR2 SYDVKM. The CDR3 runs to 16 residues.

This clone was counted a few times. The rearrangement links TRBV6-5 to TRBJ2-7; either TRBD1 or TRBD2 may fit D (6 bases each). The CDR3 contains 13 residues. Germline CDR1 MNHEY, CDR2 SVGAGI. V lost 5 bases to trimming and J lost 3 bases, with 11 bases between them. The CDR3 DNA reads TGTGCCAGCAGTCGGAGGGGGAGCTACGAGCAGTACTTC. It is translated as CASSRRGSYEQYF.

The chain uses TRBV6-5 and TRBJ2-7; 7 positions match TRBD1. CDR3 length: 14 residues. Looked up from germline, CDR1 is MNHEY and CDR2 is SVGAGI. V was pared by 7 bases and J by 4 bases, with 10 bases of the junction left unmatched. The CDR3 coding sequence is TGTGCCAGCACCCGACAGGGAGAGGGTTACGAGCAGTACTTC. Protein sequence: CASTRQGEGYEQYF.

The chain joins TRBV2 to TRBJ1-4, with D maybe TRBD1 (5 bases). Germline loops: CDR1 SNHLY, CDR2 FYNNEI. This CDR3 is 15 amino acids long. V dropped 2 bases and J dropped 7 bases, with 14 bases sitting between them. CDR3 DNA sequence: TGTGCCAGCAGTGAAATGGGGGGAACTGGTGAAAAACTGTTTTTT. This gives the protein CASSEMGGTGEKLFF.

This clone was recorded once. The chain uses TRBV6-5 and TRBJ1-4; no clear D. Germline loops: CDR1 MNHEY, CDR2 SVGAGI. The CDR3 consists of 16 residues. The V end lost 4 bases, the J end lost 3 bases, and 15 bases lay between the germline ends. CDR3: CASSLSLGNSNEKLFF. In DNA, the CDR3 is TGTGCCAGCAGTTTAAGCCTCGGAAATTCTAATGAAAAACTGTTTTTT.

The chain has TRBV5-1 and TRBJ1-1; D remains unclear. CDR1 is SGHRS and CDR2 is YFSETQ in the germline V gene. The V and J ends lost 4 bases and 7 bases respectively, with 20 bases between them. The CDR3 sequence is 15 residues long. The CDR3 nucleotides are TGCGCCAGCAGCGTCGCTGACCCCTGGGTAGGTGAAGCTTTCTTT. Protein product: CASSVADPWVGEAFF.

This chain uses TRBV5-1 with TRBJ1-4, with a tentative D call TRBD1 (5 bases). CDR1 SGHRS and CDR2 YFSETQ come from the germline V gene. The CDR3 loop spans 15 amino acids. Trimming removed 5 bases at V and 0 bases at J, with 11 bases between. The CDR3 loop reads CASSPEGPTNEKLFF. The CDR3 region has the DNA TGCGCCAGCAGTCCGGAGGGACCAACTAATGAAAAACTGTTTTTT.

This clone was seen a single time. The chain combines TRBV7-6 with TRBJ1-1, with a weak D call TRBD1 (5 bases). Germline V gives CDR1 SGHVS, CDR2 FNYEAQ. The CDR3 loop spans 15 amino acids. Trimming removed 5 bases at V and 3 bases at J, with 16 bases between. DNA for the CDR3: TGTGCCAGCAGCCCGGGCGAGGGGAGGGACACTGAAGCTTTCTTT. Protein: CASSPGEGRDTEAFF.

V usage is TRBV19 and J usage is TRBJ1-4; D gene unclear. Germline values: CDR1 LNHDA, CDR2 SQIVND (reference sequence). The V gene lost 6 bases and the J gene lost 1 base, with 12 bases spanning the gap. This CDR3 is 15 amino acids long. CDR3 bases: TGTGCCAGTAGCCTCCAGACGGAAACTAATGAAAAACTGTTTTTT. It specifies CASSLQTETNEKLFF.

This chain links TRBV6-5 with TRBJ2-4; a weak D match, TRBD1 (5 bases). The V end lost 2 bases, the J end lost 6 bases, and 11 bases lay between the germline ends. The CDR3 is made up of 14 amino acids. Germline assignment: CDR1 MNHEY and CDR2 SVGAGI. CDR3 in amino acids: CASSYRGSVNIQYF. The CDR3 region has the DNA TGTGCCAGCAGTTACAGGGGCAGCGTAAACATTCAGTACTTC.

The chain uses TRBV2 and TRBJ2-5, with 14 bases identical to TRBD2. Trimming removed 6 bases from V and 4 bases from J; junction bases left unmatched: 4. The CDR3 is 15 residues long. Germline CDR1 reads SNHLY; CDR2 reads FYNNEI. This CDR3 reads CASRGLAGEVETQYF. CDR3 nucleotide sequence: TGTGCCAGCAGGGGACTAGCGGGGGAAGTAGAGACCCAGTACTTC.

The chain carries TRBV7-9 and TRBJ2-3, with a tentative D call TRBD1 (5 bases). This CDR3 has 12 residues. CDR1 and CDR2 from the germline V gene are SEHNR and FQNEAQ (reference sequence). Trimming removed 5 bases from V and 6 bases from J, with 9 bases in between. The CDR3 here is CASSIQVDTQYF. The DNA for the CDR3 is TGTGCCAGCAGCATACAGGTGGATACGCAGTATTTT.

CDR3 in DNA: TGTGCCAGCAGCCAAGGTGTTGCGGGTTCGGAGACCCAGTACTTC. Residues: CASSQGVAGSETQYF. The rearrangement links TRBV14 to TRBJ2-5; D is perhaps TRBD2 (5 bases). This CDR3 has 15 amino acids. Trimming left V 1 base short and J 5 bases short, with 14 bases between. CDR1 SGHDN and CDR2 FVKESK come from the germline V gene. The full variable domain, with the rest looked up from reference TRBV14 and TRBJ2-5, is EAGVTQFPSHSVIEKGQTVTLRCDPISGHDNLYWYRRVMGKEIKFLLHFVKESKQDESGMPNNRFLAERTGGTYSTLKVQPAELEDSGVYFCASSQGVAGSETQYFGPGTRLLVL.

The V and J genes are TRBV24-1 and TRBJ1-4, with TRBD1 as a possible D gene (5 bases). Germline loops: CDR1 KGHDR, CDR2 SFDVKD. V dropped 4 bases and J dropped 8 bases, with 25 bases sitting between them. The CDR3 covers 18 residues. The CDR3 DNA is TGTGCCACCAGTGACCCACAAGAAACAGGATATACAGGAGAAAAACTGTTTTTT. As protein: CATSDPQETGYTGEKLFF.

The chain has TRBV19 and TRBJ1-5; 12 positions match TRBD1. Per germline, CDR1 LNHDA and CDR2 SQIVND (reference sequence). Trimming cost V 5 bases and J 6 bases; bases outside gene matches: 8. This CDR3 comprises 16 residues. The CDR3 DNA reads as TGTGCCAGTAGTCCCCGGGACAGGGGGCACGGTCAGCCCCAGCATTTT. Translation gives CASSPRDRGHGQPQHF.

The gene calls are TRBV6-5 and TRBJ1-3; D may be TRBD1 (5 bases). The germline gives CDR1 MNHEY, CDR2 SVGAGI. V gave up 0 bases and J gave up 2 bases, with 8 bases separating them. This CDR3 has 15 residues. The CDR3 bases are TGTGCCAGCAGTTACTCACTAGGGGCTGGAAACACCATATATTTT. This translates into CASSYSLGAGNTIYF.

This chain connects TRBV30 to TRBJ2-3; 9 nucleotides line up with TRBD2. CDR3 length: 14 amino acids. V trimming: 8 bases; J trimming: 4 bases; junction bases outside the gene matches: 10. Per the germline V gene, CDR1 is GTSNPN and CDR2 is SVGIG (reference sequence). CDR3 coding DNA: TGTGCCAGCTCTAGCGGGGTCGTCGCAGATACGCAGTATTTT. Its translation is CASSSGVVADTQYF. Drawing the rest from reference TRBV30 and TRBJ2-3, the complete variable domain is SQTIHQWPATLVQPVGSPLSLECTVEGTSNPNLYWYRQAAGRGLQLLFYSVGIGQISSEVPQNLSASRPQDRQFILSSKKLLLSDSGFYLCASSSGVVADTQYFGPGTRLTVL.

The chain links TRBV2 to TRBJ2-3; D possibly corresponds to TRBD1 (5 bases). This CDR3 has 14 residues. Trimming took off 5 bases at V and 0 bases at J, with 9 bases between the two ends. The germline CDR1 and CDR2 sequences are SNHLY and FYNNEI. The CDR3 loop reads CASSRQSSTDTQYF. The DNA of the CDR3 is TGTGCCAGCAGTCGACAGTCTAGCACAGATACGCAGTATTTT.

This chain uses TRBV7-2 with TRBJ2-7, with TRBD2 matching over 7 bases. V shed 4 bases, J shed 4 bases, and the junction held 4 bases outside the gene matches. The CDR3 has 13 amino acids. Germline V CDR1 and CDR2: SGHTA, FQGNSA. The CDR3 loop is CASSSNGRYEQYF. DNA of the CDR3: TGTGCCAGCAGCTCCAACGGGAGGTACGAGCAGTACTTC.

The CDR3 region is CASSYSTDTGELFF. In DNA, the CDR3 is TGTGCCAGCAGTTACTCGACCGACACCGGGGAGCTGTTTTTT. The chain uses TRBV6-2 or TRBV6-3 and TRBJ2-2; D gene uncertain. Trimming removed 0 bases from V and 3 bases from J, with 5 bases in between. The CDR3 spans 14 residues. Germline-derived CDR1 and CDR2 are MNHEY and SVGEGT.

The chain recombines TRBV21-1 with TRBJ2-7; TRBD1 was called by the table and not checked on the DNA. TRBV21-1 is a known pseudogene. The CDR3 runs to 14 residues. DNA for the CDR3: TGTGCCAGCAGCGAACGTCAGGGTTACTACGAGCAGTACTTC. Encoded protein: CASSERQGYYEQYF.

The V and J genes are TRBV27 and TRBJ2-3; a weak D match, TRBD2 (5 bases). The CDR3 covers 17 residues. V dropped 3 bases and J dropped 4 bases, with 20 bases sitting between them. Germline V CDR1 and CDR2: MNHEY, SMNVEV (reference sequence). The CDR3 nucleotides read TGTGCCAGCAGTTTTCTTGGTAGCGTTCCGTCGCCAGATACGCAGTATTTT. Translation gives CASSFLGSVPSPDTQYF.